Below, one T cell receptor (beta chain) is given with its context. Antigen unknown. Germline V lookup: CDR1 SGHNT, CDR2 YYREEE (reference sequence). The CDR3 runs 18 residues. Trimming took 5 bases from V and 1 from J; bases not matched to a gene: 12. Produced via immunoSEQ multiplex PCR; TCRdb's table is partial and in-frame only. The sample lists roughly 75,000 clones, around 90% occurring once. This sample stems from a study of identifying expanded T cells in peripheral blood. The study, taken as a whole, reports: Over approximately two and four weeks, about 15 and 19 clones changed, versus approximately 1.1 between replicates. Clone count variance between roughly 2-week samples rose with total template count.

Healthy donors had no documented immune events, such as infections, while sampled. The chain has TRBV5-4 and TRBJ2-5, with TRBD2 identical over 12 bases. The TCR sequence derives from a person between 18 and 70 years old in good health. Sequencing was done on a sample of blood. CDR3 sequence reads: CASSKRTSGNWGQETQYF. CDR3 in DNA: TGTGCCAGCAGTAAACGGACTAGCGGGAACTGGGGCCAAGAGACCCAGTACTTC.